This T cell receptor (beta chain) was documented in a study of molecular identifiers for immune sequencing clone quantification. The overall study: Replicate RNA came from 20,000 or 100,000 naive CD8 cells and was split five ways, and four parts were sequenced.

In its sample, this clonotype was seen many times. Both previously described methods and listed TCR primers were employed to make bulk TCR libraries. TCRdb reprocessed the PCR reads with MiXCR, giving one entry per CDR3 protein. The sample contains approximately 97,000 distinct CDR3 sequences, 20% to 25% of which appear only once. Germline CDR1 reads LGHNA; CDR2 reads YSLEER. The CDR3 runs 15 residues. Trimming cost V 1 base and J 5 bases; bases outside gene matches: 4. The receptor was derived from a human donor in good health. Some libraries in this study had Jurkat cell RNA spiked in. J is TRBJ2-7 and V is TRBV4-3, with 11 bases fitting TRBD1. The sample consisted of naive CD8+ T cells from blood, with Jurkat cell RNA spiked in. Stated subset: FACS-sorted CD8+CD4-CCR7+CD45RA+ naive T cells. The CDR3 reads CASSQGAGQGDEQYF. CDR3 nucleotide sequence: TGCGCCAGCAGCCAAGGGGCGGGACAGGGGGACGAGCAGTACTTC.